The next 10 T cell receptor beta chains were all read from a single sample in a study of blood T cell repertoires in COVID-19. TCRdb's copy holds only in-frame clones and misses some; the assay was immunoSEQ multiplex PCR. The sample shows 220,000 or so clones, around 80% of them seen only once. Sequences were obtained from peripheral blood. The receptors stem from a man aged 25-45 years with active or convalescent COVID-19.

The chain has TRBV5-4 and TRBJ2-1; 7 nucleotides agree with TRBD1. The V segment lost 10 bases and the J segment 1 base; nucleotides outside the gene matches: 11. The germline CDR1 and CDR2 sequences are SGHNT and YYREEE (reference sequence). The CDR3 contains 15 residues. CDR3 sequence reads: CAFRPQGLSYNEQFF. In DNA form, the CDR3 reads TGTGCCTTTCGCCCACAGGGGCTTTCCTACAATGAGCAGTTCTTC.

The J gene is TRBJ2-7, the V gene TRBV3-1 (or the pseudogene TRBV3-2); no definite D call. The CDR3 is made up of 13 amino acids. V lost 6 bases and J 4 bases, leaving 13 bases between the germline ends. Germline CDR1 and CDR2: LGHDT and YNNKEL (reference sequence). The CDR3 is CASRHSFGYEQYF. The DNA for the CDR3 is TGTGCCAGCAGACACTCTTTCGGGTACGAGCAGTACTTC.

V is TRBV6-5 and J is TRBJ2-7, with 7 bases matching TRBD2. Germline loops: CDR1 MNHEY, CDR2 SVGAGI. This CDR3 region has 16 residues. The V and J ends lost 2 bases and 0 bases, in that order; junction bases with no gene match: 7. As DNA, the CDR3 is TGTGCCAGCAGTTACGGGGGGGGTTCGAGCTCCTACGAGCAGTACTTC. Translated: CASSYGGGSSSYEQYF.

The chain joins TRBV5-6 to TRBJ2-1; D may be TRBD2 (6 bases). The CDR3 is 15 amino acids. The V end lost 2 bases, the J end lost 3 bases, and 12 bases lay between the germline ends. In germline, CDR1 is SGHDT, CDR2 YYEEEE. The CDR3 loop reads CASSFSASVYNEQFF. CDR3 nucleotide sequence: TGTGCCAGCAGCTTCTCCGCTAGCGTCTACAATGAGCAGTTCTTC. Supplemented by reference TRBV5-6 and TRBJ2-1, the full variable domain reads DAGVTQSPTHLIKTRGQQVTLRCSPKSGHDTVSWYQQALGQGPQFIFQYYEEEERQRGNFPDRFSGHQFPNYSSELNVNALLLGDSALYLCASSFSASVYNEQFFGPGTRLTVL.

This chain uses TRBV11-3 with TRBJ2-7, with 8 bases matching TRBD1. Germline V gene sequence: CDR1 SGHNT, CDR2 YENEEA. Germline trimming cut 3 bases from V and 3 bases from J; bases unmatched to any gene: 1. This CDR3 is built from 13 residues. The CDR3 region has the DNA TGTGCCAGCAGCTTGACAGGGGACTACGAGCAGTACTTC. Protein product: CASSLTGDYEQYF.

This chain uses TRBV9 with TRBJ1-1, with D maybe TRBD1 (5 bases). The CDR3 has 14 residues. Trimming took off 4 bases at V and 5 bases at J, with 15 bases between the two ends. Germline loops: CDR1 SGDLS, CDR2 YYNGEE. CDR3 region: CASSPNQGFTEAFF. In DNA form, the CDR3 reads TGTGCCAGCAGCCCAAACCAGGGATTTACTGAAGCTTTCTTT.

The chain's CDR3 is CASSEGGSGTQYF. The CDR3 bases are TGCGCCAGCAGTGAGGGTGGGTCGGGTACGCAGTATTTT. The chain links TRBV10-1 to TRBJ2-3; D gene unclear. The CDR3 has 13 amino acids. V was shortened by 2 bases and J by 8 bases, with 11 bases between the two germline ends. Germline V CDR1 and CDR2: WNHNN, SYGVQD (reference sequence).

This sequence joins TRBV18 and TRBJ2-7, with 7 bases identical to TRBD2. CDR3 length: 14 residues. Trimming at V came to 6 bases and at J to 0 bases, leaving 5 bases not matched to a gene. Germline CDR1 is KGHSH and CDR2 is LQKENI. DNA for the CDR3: TGTGCCAGCTCCCCGGGGGGTAGCTCCTACGAGCAGTACTTC. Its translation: CASSPGGSSYEQYF.

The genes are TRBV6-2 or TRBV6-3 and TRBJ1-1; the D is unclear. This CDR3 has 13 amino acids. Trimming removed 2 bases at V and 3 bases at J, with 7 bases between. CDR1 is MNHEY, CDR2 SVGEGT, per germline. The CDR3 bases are TGTGCCAGCAGTTACGGAAGCGACACTGAAGCTTTCTTT. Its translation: CASSYGSDTEAFF.

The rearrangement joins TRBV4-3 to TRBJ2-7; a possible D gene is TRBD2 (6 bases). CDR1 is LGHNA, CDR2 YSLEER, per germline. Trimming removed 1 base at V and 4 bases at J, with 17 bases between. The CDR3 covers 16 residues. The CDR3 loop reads CASSQGLAGLMYEQYF. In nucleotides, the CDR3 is TGCGCCAGCAGCCAAGGGTTGGCGGGACTGATGTACGAGCAGTACTTC.